Shown below are 17 T cell receptor beta chains from a single sample sequenced in a study of early T cells in non-severe SARS-CoV-2 infection. TCRdb processed the 5' RACE reads anew with MiXCR; each CDR3 protein has one entry. The sample contains about 69,000 distinct CDR3 sequences, about an eighth of which appear only once. The specimen comprised whole blood, sampled at baseline. All receptors come from an adult who was a healthcare worker with PCR-confirmed SARS-CoV-2 infection or an uninfected control (not recorded which).

This clonotype was detected only a few times. The chain combines TRBV7-2 with TRBJ2-1; D is possibly TRBD1 (6 bases). CDR3 length equals 15 residues. CDR1 is SGHTA and CDR2 is FQGNSA in the germline V gene. V gave up 6 bases and J gave up 8 bases, with 20 bases separating them. CDR3 nucleotide sequence: TGTGCCAGCAGTTCTAACTCCGGGACACCGGATGAGCAGTTCTTC. Amino acid sequence: CASSSNSGTPDEQFF.

This clonotype was recorded a few times. V usage is TRBV12-3 or TRBV12-4 and J usage is TRBJ2-7; D remains unclear. The CDR3 loop spans 14 amino acids. Trimming took 5 bases from V and 3 from J, leaving 14 bases between them. The CDR3 protein is CASSPRCSCYEQYF. The CDR3 DNA reads TGTGCCAGCAGTCCCCGGTGTAGTTGCTACGAGCAGTACTTC.

This chain links TRBV5-1 with TRBJ2-3; D not certain. This CDR3 is 14 amino acids long. Germline V CDR1 and CDR2: SGHRS, YFSETQ. V shed 0 bases and J shed 2 bases, with 7 bases lying between them. The CDR3 region is CASSLDDLTDTQYF. Written as DNA, the CDR3 is TGCGCCAGCAGCTTGGACGACCTCACAGATACGCAGTATTTT.

Only a few counts were recorded for this clonotype. This sequence joins TRBV12-3 or TRBV12-4 and TRBJ2-2; the D gene is possibly TRBD1 (5 bases). V lost 5 bases to trimming and J lost 5 bases, with 18 bases between them. This CDR3 spans 16 amino acids. The DNA for the CDR3 is TGTGCCAGCAGTCCTCTCCAGGGCGGAATGACCGGGGAGCTGTTTTTT. Its protein is CASSPLQGGMTGELFF.

In this sample, this clonotype turned up a few times. The CDR3 here is CASSDGVTVGTGELFF. The CDR3 DNA sequence: TGTGCCAGCAGCGACGGGGTAACGGTTGGGACCGGGGAGCTGTTTTTT. The chain couples TRBV21-1 to TRBJ2-2. TRBV21-1 is assigned pseudogene status. The CDR3 is made up of 16 amino acids.

The chain couples TRBV4-1 to TRBJ1-2; tentatively, D is TRBD1 (5 bases). V was pared by 0 bases and J by 4 bases, with 12 bases between. The CDR3 contains 15 residues. CDR1 MGHRA and CDR2 YSYEKL come from the germline V gene. The CDR3 is CASSQESRGAYGYTF. CDR3 DNA sequence: TGCGCCAGCAGCCAAGAGTCCCGAGGGGCCTATGGCTACACCTTC.

The chain carries TRBV20-1 and TRBJ2-5, with D tentatively TRBD1 or TRBD2 (5 bases each). Germline-derived CDR1 and CDR2 are DFQATT and SNEGSKA (reference sequence). The CDR3 runs 13 residues. The germline V and J ends were trimmed by 3 bases and 5 bases, with 13 bases remaining between them. The CDR3 nucleotides are TGCAGTGCTAGCGGAGGTCGGGACGAGACCCAGTACTTC. This translates into CSASGGRDETQYF.

There are many counts of this clonotype. This chain uses TRBV12-3 or TRBV12-4 with TRBJ2-4, with a weak D call TRBD2 (6 bases). The CDR3 spans 15 residues. Trimming cost V 3 bases and J 4 bases, with 13 bases left between them. CDR3 in amino acids: CASSFRGEVKNIQYF. The CDR3 nucleotides read TGTGCCAGCAGTTTTCGAGGGGAGGTTAAAAACATTCAGTACTTC.

In its sample, this clonotype was seen a few times. The rearrangement joins TRBV28 to TRBJ1-5, with D possibly TRBD1 on 6 matching bases. The length of the CDR3 is 12 residues. The germline gives CDR1 MDHEN, CDR2 SYDVKM. The V gene lost 9 bases and the J gene lost 5 bases, with 11 bases spanning the gap. The CDR3, as DNA: TGTGCCAGTACAGGGTCCGATCAGCCCCAGCATTTT. Translation: CASTGSDQPQHF.

The sample holds a few counts of this clonotype. The J gene is TRBJ2-1, the V gene TRBV9; 7 positions match TRBD1. This CDR3 contains 13 residues. The germline gives CDR1 SGDLS, CDR2 YYNGEE. After removal of 3 bases from V and 5 bases from J, the junction contained 2 bases not matched to a gene. The CDR3 reads CASSAGQDNEQFF. Here the CDR3 DNA reads TGTGCCAGCAGCGCCGGACAGGACAATGAGCAGTTCTTC.

This clonotype was observed at least ten times. The chain links TRBV12-3 or TRBV12-4 to TRBJ2-5; 8 bases line up with TRBD2. Unmatched junction bases numbered 1, after V lost 0 bases and J lost 1 base. The CDR3 length is 15 residues. The DNA of the CDR3 is TGTGCCAGCAGTTTAGCGCTAGCGGGCCAAGAGACCCAGTACTTC. Translated, it gives CASSLALAGQETQYF.

This clonotype has just a few counts. The V call is TRBV18, the J call TRBJ2-3; D remains unclear. V was trimmed by 3 bases and J by 5 bases, leaving 6 bases between them. The CDR3 is 12 amino acids. Germline V gene lookup returns CDR1 KGHSH and CDR2 LQKENI. The DNA of the CDR3 is TGTGCCAGCTCACCCTCACAAGATACGCAGTATTTT. Translating it yields CASSPSQDTQYF.

This clonotype was seen a handful of times. V gene TRBV14 combines with J gene TRBJ2-7; D tentatively fits TRBD1 or TRBD2 (5 bases each). V lost 2 bases and J 7 bases, leaving 12 bases between the germline ends. In germline, CDR1 is SGHDN, CDR2 FVKESK. This CDR3 has 13 amino acids. The CDR3 here is CASSQNRPGEQYF. The CDR3 coding sequence is TGTGCCAGCAGCCAAAACAGGCCGGGGGAGCAGTACTTC.

This clonotype has only a few counts. J is TRBJ2-7 and V is TRBV7-9; D possibly corresponds to TRBD1 (5 bases). Per the germline V gene, CDR1 is SEHNR and CDR2 is FQNEAQ (reference sequence). V was trimmed by 1 base and J by 6 bases, leaving 7 bases between them. The CDR3 is 12 residues long. This CDR3 reads CASSLGGGEQYF. In DNA, the CDR3 is TGTGCCAGCAGCTTAGGGGGCGGCGAGCAGTACTTC.

The chain joins TRBV5-1 to TRBJ2-5; D not certain. The length of the CDR3 is 13 residues. V was shortened by 8 bases and J by 0 bases, with 11 bases between the two germline ends. Germline-derived CDR1 and CDR2 are SGHRS and YFSETQ. CDR3 nucleotides: TGCGCCAGTTCCCCGGGTAACCAAGAGACCCAGTACTTC. Translated, it gives CASSPGNQETQYF.

The genes are TRBV9 and TRBJ1-2; the D is unclear. Trimming cost V 3 bases and J 0 bases, with 15 bases left between them. The CDR3 length is 16 residues. Germline CDR1 and CDR2: SGDLS and YYNGEE. DNA of the CDR3: TGTGCCAGCAGCGGAGACCGGCCAGGATCTAACTATGGCTACACCTTC. This sequence encodes CASSGDRPGSNYGYTF.

CDR3: CASSFYLAGSGTDTQYF. CDR3 in DNA: TGCGCCAGCAGCTTCTACCTAGCGGGGAGTGGCACAGATACGCAGTATTTT. This chain joins TRBV5-1 and TRBJ2-3, with 9 positions matching TRBD2. The germline V gene has CDR1 SGHRS and CDR2 YFSETQ. V trimming: 2 bases; J trimming: 1 base; junction bases outside the gene matches: 8. This CDR3 contains 17 residues.